This T cell receptor (beta chain) was sequenced in a study of T-cell reconstitution after alpha-beta-depleted transplantation in children. Preparation of the TCRbeta library used unique molecular identifiers. A single record per CDR3 protein comes from TCRdb applying MiXCR to the PCR reads. Among about 440,000 distinct CDR3 sequences, around 46% were seen once, and the ten largest hold under 35%. As to this clonotype: The CDR3 end shows no conserved phenylalanine or tryptophan, and so a read error is likely.

The clonotype comes from a girl aged 2 to 9 with aplastic anemia, due to receive a stem cell transplant. This sample comprised PBMCs, obtained before TCRalphabeta/CD19-depleted stem cell transplant.

The CDR3 is CASSGRDRAVWELFS. CDR3 nucleotides: TGCGCCAGCAGCGGCCGGGACAGGGCGGTCTGGGAGCTGTTTTCT. V usage is TRBV5-1 and J usage is TRBJ2-2; 9 bases are a match to TRBD1. This CDR3 has 15 residues. With V trimmed by 4 bases and J by 9 bases, 10 bases remained unmatched. Germline lookup yields CDR1 SGHRS and CDR2 YFSETQ.